Shown below are 14 T cell receptor beta chains from a single sample sequenced in a study of shared clonotypes between healthy human individuals. Assay used: immunoSEQ multiplex PCR; TCRdb lists only in-frame clones, some missing. The profile shows about 490,000 clones, approximately 81% of them singletons. The sample consisted of PBMCs. All receptors come from a woman in her thirties or forties in good health. Some clones in this sample may be carry-over from other donors' samples.

The chain uses TRBV29-1 and TRBJ1-1; D not resolved. The length of the CDR3 is 16 residues. The germline CDR1 and CDR2 sequences are SQVTM and ANQGSEA. V gave up 2 bases and J gave up 6 bases, with 22 bases separating them. CDR3 sequence: CSVERFHETGGAEAFF. The CDR3 bases are TGCAGCGTTGAACGGTTCCATGAGACCGGCGGGGCTGAAGCTTTCTTT.

The chain is built from TRBV6-5 and TRBJ2-2; TRBD2 matches 9 bases. J gave up 1 base and V 4 bases, and 4 bases lay outside the gene matches. This CDR3 region has 16 residues. CDR1 and CDR2 from the germline V gene are MNHEY and SVGAGI. CDR3: CASSLAGVVNTGELFF. The CDR3 nucleotides are TGTGCCAGCAGTTTAGCGGGAGTGGTGAACACCGGGGAGCTGTTTTTT.

This clone has a single count. This chain uses TRBV5-1 with TRBJ2-1, with a possible D match to TRBD2 (5 bases). The CDR3 is 15 amino acids. Trimming cost V 0 bases and J 8 bases, with 15 bases left between them. The germline CDR1 and CDR2 sequences are SGHRS and YFSETQ. CDR3 amino acids: CASSLVLAPGDEQFF. The CDR3 DNA reads TGCGCCAGCAGCTTGGTGCTAGCCCCTGGCGATGAGCAGTTCTTC.

The chain uses TRBV29-1 and TRBJ1-1; D remains unclear. CDR1 and CDR2 from the germline V gene are SQVTM and ANQGSEA. This CDR3 has 13 amino acids. Trimming removed 3 bases at V and 4 bases at J, with 12 bases between. This chain's CDR3 is CSVDGGIPTEAFF. The CDR3 DNA sequence: TGCAGCGTTGATGGAGGGATCCCCACTGAAGCTTTCTTT.

CDR3 coding DNA: TGTGCCAGCAGGGTCAGCGGGAGAGGCTACAATGAGCAGTTCTTC. Protein sequence: CASRVSGRGYNEQFF. This rearrangement joins TRBV6-5 to TRBJ2-1; TRBD2 agrees at 8 bases. This CDR3 is 15 amino acids long. Germline-derived CDR1 and CDR2 are MNHEY and SVGAGI. Losses at the gene ends were 6 bases for V and 3 bases for J; bases not matched to a gene: 7.

A word on this clone: A far larger clone is a single base away, which makes a read error likely. The sample carries other DNA sequences with the same CDR3. V is TRBV29-1 and J is TRBJ1-1, with 9 positions matching TRBD1. Germline V gives CDR1 SQVTM, CDR2 ANQGSEA. CDR3 size: 12 residues. Here the CDR3 DNA reads TGCAGCGGGGACAGGGTGAACACCGAAGCTTTCTTT. Translating gives CSGDRVNTEAFF.

Details on this clone: A far larger clone is off by one base, so a read error is likely. The identical CDR3 is also encoded by other nucleotide sequences in the sample. This chain links TRBV11-2 with TRBJ1-2; D remains ambiguous. The germline CDR1 and CDR2 sequences are SGHAT and FQNNGV. The CDR3 consists of 12 residues. CDR3 sequence (DNA): TGTGCTAGCAGCTTAACAGCATATGGCTACACCTTC. As protein: CASSLTAYGYTF.

DNA of the CDR3: TGTGCCAGCAGTTTGGTGGGGGCTGGAAACACCATATATTTT. The encoded protein is CASSLVGAGNTIYF. The chain recombines TRBV28 with TRBJ1-3; tentatively, D is TRBD1 (5 bases). The length of the CDR3 is 14 residues. Germline V gene lookup returns CDR1 MDHEN and CDR2 SYDVKM. The V and J ends lost 3 bases and 2 bases respectively, with 8 bases between them.

The sample holds many counts of this clone. The chain couples TRBV19 to TRBJ2-7, with no clear D. The CDR3 has 13 amino acids. Trimming left V 9 bases short and J 2 bases short, with 14 bases between. Looked up from germline, CDR1 is LNHDA and CDR2 is SQIVND (reference sequence). CDR3 bases: TGTGCCAGCCGACACACGGGCGCCTACGAGCAGTACTTC. Translating it yields CASRHTGAYEQYF.

The chain is built from TRBV30 and TRBJ2-7; D is perhaps TRBD1 (5 bases). Germline CDR1 is GTSNPN and CDR2 is SVGIG (reference sequence). The CDR3 has 15 amino acids. Trimming shortened V by 1 base and J by 2 bases, and 15 bases separated the two germline ends. Written as DNA, the CDR3 is TGTGCCTGGAGTGCCGGACAACTGGCGGCCTACGAGCAGTACTTC. Protein product: CAWSAGQLAAYEQYF. The variable domain in full, with the rest retrieved from reference TRBV30 and TRBJ2-7, is SQTIHQWPATLVQPVGSPLSLECTVEGTSNPNLYWYRQAAGRGLQLLFYSVGIGQISSEVPQNLSASRPQDRQFILSSKKLLLSDSGFYLCAWSAGQLAAYEQYFGPGTRLTVT.

This chain links TRBV7-2 with TRBJ1-5; tentatively, D is TRBD1 (6 bases). Trimming stripped 4 bases from V and 0 bases from J, with 10 bases between. Germline V gives CDR1 SGHTA, CDR2 FQGNSA. This CDR3 comprises 15 residues. The chain's CDR3 is CASSSGQHSNQPQHF. For the CDR3, the DNA is TGTGCCAGCAGCTCTGGACAGCATAGCAATCAGCCCCAGCATTTT. Using reference TRBV7-2 and TRBJ1-5 for the parts outside the CDR3, the full variable domain is GAGVSQSPSNKVTEKGKDVELRCDPISGHTALYWYRQSLGQGLEFLIYFQGNSAPDKSGLPSDRFSAERTGGSVSTLTIQRTQQEDSAVYLCASSSGQHSNQPQHFGDGTRLSIL.

CDR3 bases: TGTGCCAGCAGTGCCAATAGCGGGAGCTCCTACAATGAGCAGTTCTTC. Protein sequence: CASSANSGSSYNEQFF. This chain links TRBV2 with TRBJ2-1, with 9 bases fitting TRBD2. The CDR3 spans 16 residues. From germline, CDR1 is SNHLY and CDR2 FYNNEI. Trimming at V came to 4 bases and at J to 0 bases, leaving 4 bases not matched to a gene.

The chain couples TRBV7-6 to TRBJ2-7; 8 bases are a match to TRBD2. J gave up 0 bases and V 1 base, and 5 bases lay outside the gene matches. CDR1 is SGHVS and CDR2 is FNYEAQ in the germline V gene. This CDR3 is 16 amino acids long. The CDR3 sequence: CASSLVIAGSSYEQYF. CDR3 sequence (DNA): TGTGCCAGCAGCTTAGTCATAGCGGGGAGCTCCTACGAGCAGTACTTC.

Only one count was recorded for this clone. The genes are TRBV4-1 and TRBJ1-2; D remains ambiguous. The germline CDR1 and CDR2 sequences are MGHRA and YSYEKL. Trimming shortened V by 4 bases and J by 6 bases, and 21 bases separated the two germline ends. This CDR3 comprises 16 residues. CDR3 loop: CASSRYEWAQQDGYTF. The CDR3 DNA sequence: TGCGCCAGCAGCCGCTACGAGTGGGCCCAGCAGGATGGCTACACCTTC.